The sequence of this T cell receptor (beta chain) was determined in a study of shared clonotypes between healthy human individuals (dated by TCRdb to about 2020). Describing the broader study: The cohort comprised two women and a few men aged 18 to 49 years. To estimate repertoire size and how much clonotype sharing occurs between individuals, the study deeply sequenced the blood TCR repertoires of 5 or 6 healthy adults. Different laboratories and diverse techniques were used to prepare libraries and sequence TCR repertoires, to increase sequencing depth and limit assay-specific biases. Leukapheresis yielded between about 0.9 and 8.9 billion PBMCs per donor. For each donor, three plates each were used for CD4 naive and CD4 memory, two plates were used for CD8 naive, and one plate was used for CD8 memory.

Using the deep immunoSEQ assay, multiplex PCR amplified TCR CDR3 regions from genomic DNA. For each cell subset, the extracted genomic DNA was distributed evenly across all wells of several immunoSEQ 96-well plates, and each plate served as one replicate. For sorted subsets, each replicate PCR was loaded with approximately 190 ng genomic DNA, equivalent to 30,000 or so T cell genomes. The purified libraries were quantified using a Qubit 3.0 fluorometer, sized with a Bioanalyzer 2100, and then quantified again using the KAPA Library Quantification kit. A separate single-read 150-cycle Illumina NextSeq 550 flow cell was used to sequence each immunoSEQ 96-well plate. As for how the authors treated the data: The immunoSEQ output contained only junctional sequences without quality scores, so filtering could not match that applied to full-length reads. To assign V/J genes and CDR3, sequences were annotated using PyIR, a Python wrapper for IgBLAST v1.9, with IMGT germline references. Reads were removed for weak V/J assignments (E-value above 1e-6), missing CDR3, stop codons, out-of-frame junctions, or ambiguous translated residues. V3J clonotypes were defined by identical inferred V gene, J gene, and CDR3 amino acid sequence. Percentage overlap between repertoires was calculated by dividing the number of shared unique clonotypes by the size of the smaller repertoire. Richness of each repertoire was evaluated using RTK rarefaction, the Chao1 estimator, and Recon v2.1 estimates of unobserved clonotypes. Generation probabilities for all TCRbeta clonotypes obtained by the gDNA method from a handful of donors were computed using OLGA. This immuneACCESS table, as held by TCRdb, lists in-frame sequences with V and J called but not all clones. Of the missing ones, under half trace to an unresolved V gene in checked studies; the others have no known cause. V, J and clone size are taken as reported in that table, and D and trimming were inferred from the DNA itself. The sample table shows 700,000 to 950,000 clones, and 96% are seen once. Of the sample, about 0.25% falls within the top ten clones.

The full study reports these points: About 5% of naive CD4, more than 3% of naive CD8, about 2.1% of memory CD4, and about 0.4% of memory CD8 clonotypes were shared across several donors. Even with the large sequencing depth, rarefaction of the sorted-subset datasets indicated that sequencing was incomplete. Only blood was sampled, and tissue TCR repertoires likely differ from those in blood. Clonotypes shared by all four sorted-subset donors showed higher generation probabilities than non-shared clonotypes. The genetic and exposure-history diversity represented was limited by the small number of donors. Pairwise subsampling indicated that sequencing depth was expected to affect the degree of clonotype sharing among donors. Naive subsets generally had larger estimated clonotype richness than memory subsets did.

CD8 naive samples consisted of CD45RO-negative cells that were positively selected for CCR7, yielding a CD45RA+CCR7+ population without TemRA cells. The donors were healthy, HIV-negative adults with no recently reported acute infections or vaccinations. Every donor was a Caucasian adult residing in Nashville, Tennessee, USA. After blood collection by leukapheresis, PBMCs were isolated using Ficoll-Histopaque density gradient centrifugation and then cryopreserved in the vapor phase of liquid nitrogen. Analytical flow cytometry was used to check the purity and quantity of each magnetically sorted T cell population. Genomic DNA was isolated from every sorted fraction and measured by UV absorbance on a Nanodrop 2000c. In regard to this clone: Its specific antigen is unknown. No base quality values were provided; no much bigger clone lies one nucleotide off.

Based on the germline V gene, the CDR1 and CDR2 sequences are SGHDN and FVKESK. From cysteine to phenylalanine, the CDR3 is 17 amino acids long. Only the CDR3 portion is preserved as DNA: 51 bases, with reading frame beginning at the first base. Cut back by 0 bases and 5 bases, the V and J ends lie 16 bases apart. This clonotype was sampled from a man aged 25 to 45 in good health. Sequenced: naive CD8+ T cells sorted from blood. This specimen's cell subset or site label, per the study, means: CD45RA+CCR7+. The chain employs TRBV14 and TRBJ1-4; a tentative D call is TRBD1 (5 bases match). Here the CDR3 is given as CASSQDRALGGNEKLFF. The DNA reads TGTGCCAGCAGCCAAGATCGGGCCTTGGGGGGAAATGAAAAACTGTTTTTT.